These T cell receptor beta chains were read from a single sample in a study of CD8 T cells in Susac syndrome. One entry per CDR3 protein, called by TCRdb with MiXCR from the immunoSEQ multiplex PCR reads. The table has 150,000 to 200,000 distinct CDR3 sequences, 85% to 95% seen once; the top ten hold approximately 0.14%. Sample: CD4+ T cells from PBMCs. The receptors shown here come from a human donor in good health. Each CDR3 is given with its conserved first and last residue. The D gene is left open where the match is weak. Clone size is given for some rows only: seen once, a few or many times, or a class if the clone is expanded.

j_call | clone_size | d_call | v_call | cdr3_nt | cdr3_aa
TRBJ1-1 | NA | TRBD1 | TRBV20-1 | TGCAGTGCTAGATCGGGACAGATGAACACTGAAGCTTTCTTT | CSARSGQMNTEAFF
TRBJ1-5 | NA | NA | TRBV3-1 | TGTGCCAGCAGCCAAGACTTACTGAGCAATCAGCCCCAGCATTTT | CASSQDLLSNQPQHF
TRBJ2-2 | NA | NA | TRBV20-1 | TGCAGTGCTAGAGATCTGGGTAACACCGGGGAGCTGTTTTTT | CSARDLGNTGELFF
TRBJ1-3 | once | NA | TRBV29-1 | TGCAGCGTCGAAGCTGGAAACACCATATATTTT | CSVEAGNTIYF
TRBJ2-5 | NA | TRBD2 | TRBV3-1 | TGTGCCAGCAGCCAATCGGGGGGGGGCCGGGAGACCCAGTACTTC | CASSQSGGGRETQYF
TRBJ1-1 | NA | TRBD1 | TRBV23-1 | TGCGCCAGCAGTCAACAGGGGGTGATTGCTTTCTTT | CASSQQGVIAFF
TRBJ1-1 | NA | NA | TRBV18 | TGTGCCAGCTCACCCTGGGGGGCGGTGGAAGCTTTCTTT | CASSPWGAVEAFF
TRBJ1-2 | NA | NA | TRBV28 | TGTGCCAGCAATTCGGGCCCTTACTATGGCTACACCTTC | CASNSGPYYGYTF
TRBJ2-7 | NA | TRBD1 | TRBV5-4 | TGTGCCAGCAGCACCCTAGGGACAGGGGGTTACGAGCAGTACTTC | CASSTLGTGGYEQYF
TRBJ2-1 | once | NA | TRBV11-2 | TGTGCCAGCAGCTTAGATCCCTCAAGTGAGCAGTTCTTC | CASSLDPSSEQFF
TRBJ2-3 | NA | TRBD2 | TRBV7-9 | TGTGCCAGCAGCTTTAGCGGGGGAGGCCGGGATACGCAGTATTTT | CASSFSGGGRDTQYF
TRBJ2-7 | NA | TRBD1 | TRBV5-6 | TGTGCCAGCAGCTTGGACAGGGGGCGTGAGCAGTACTTC | CASSLDRGREQYF
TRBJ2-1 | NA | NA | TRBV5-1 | TGCGCCAGCAGCTTGTTCGGCTCCTCCGGTGAGCAGTTCTTC | CASSLFGSSGEQFF
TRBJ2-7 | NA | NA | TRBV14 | TGTGCCAGCAGCCAATATCTAGTTTCGGACGAGCAGTACTTC | CASSQYLVSDEQYF
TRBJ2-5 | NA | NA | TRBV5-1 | TGCGCCAGCAGCGGAGCCCAAGAGACCCAGTACTTC | CASSGAQETQYF
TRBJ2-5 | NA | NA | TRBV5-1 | TGCGCCAGCAGCAGGAAGGGGGATCCTGAAGAGACCCAGTACTTC | CASSRKGDPEETQYF
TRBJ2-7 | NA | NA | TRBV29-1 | TGCAGCGTTTCGGACTCCTACGAGCAGTACTTC | CSVSDSYEQYF
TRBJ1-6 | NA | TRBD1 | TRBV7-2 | TGTGCCAGCAGCTTAAGGACAGGGGCTTCAAATTCACCCCTCCACTTT | CASSLRTGASNSPLHF
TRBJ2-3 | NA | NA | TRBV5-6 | TGTGCCAGCAGCTCGTCCCGGGGGTTAGCAGATACGCAGTATTTT | CASSSSRGLADTQYF
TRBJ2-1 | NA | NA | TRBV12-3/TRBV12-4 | TGTGCCAGCAGTTTAAATAGCAATGAGCAGTTCTTC | CASSLNSNEQFF
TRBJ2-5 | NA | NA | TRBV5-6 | TGTGCCAGCAGCTTGGGCAGGGCCAAGACCCAGTACTTC | CASSLGRAKTQYF
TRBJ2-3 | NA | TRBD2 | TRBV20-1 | TGCAGTGCTAGAAGCGGGGGGGCGAAAGATACGCAGTATTTT | CSARSGGAKDTQYF
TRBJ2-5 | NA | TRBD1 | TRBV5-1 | TGCGCCAGCAGCTCACAGCCGACAGGGAGCCCCGGGGAGACCCAGTACTTC | CASSSQPTGSPGETQYF
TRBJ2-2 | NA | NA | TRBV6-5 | TGTGCCAGCGGTTTAGCCGGGGAGCTGTTTTTT | CASGLAGELFF
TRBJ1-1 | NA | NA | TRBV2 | TGTGCCAGCAGTGCCGGGGCAGGCACTGAAGCTTTCTTT | CASSAGAGTEAFF
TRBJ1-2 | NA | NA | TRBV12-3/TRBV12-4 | TGTGCCAGCAGTTCCGGGACTCGAGGCTACACCTTC | CASSSGTRGYTF
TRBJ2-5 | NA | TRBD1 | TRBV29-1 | TGCAGCGCCGAGGGACAGGGGGCCGGAGAGACCCAGTACTTC | CSAEGQGAGETQYF
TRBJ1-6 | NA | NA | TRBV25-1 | TGTGCCAGCAGTGAGGTTCGAAGAAATTCACCCCTCCACTTT | CASSEVRRNSPLHF
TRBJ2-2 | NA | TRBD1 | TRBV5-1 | TGCGCCAGCAGCCCGAGGGGGACAGCGAACACCGGGGAGCTGTTTTTT | CASSPRGTANTGELFF
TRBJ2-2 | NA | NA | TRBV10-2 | TGCGCCACCGGTGAAACAGGGTTCACCGGGGAGCTGTTTTTT | CATGETGFTGELFF
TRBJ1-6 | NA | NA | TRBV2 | TGTGCCAGCAGCGGGGGGCCCGTACAATATAATTCACCCCTCCATTTT | CASSGGPVQYNSPLHF
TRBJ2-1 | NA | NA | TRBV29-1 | TGCAGCGTTGAAGGGGGGGTCACCTACAATGAGCAGTTCTTC | CSVEGGVTYNEQFF